Below, 13 T cell receptor beta chains from the same sample are listed, as sequenced in a study of T cell repertoires in aging, cancer and after chemotherapy. A mixed TRB-A/B primer pool amplified rearranged TRB by multiplex touch-down PCR. TCRdb called the multiplex PCR reads again in MiXCR, with one record for every CDR3 protein. The table lists roughly 12,000 distinct CDR3 sequences, approximately 24% of them singletons. Amplification of TCR beta used genomic DNA extracted from peripheral blood. Sample: blood. The receptors stem from a human donor in good health.

This clonotype was observed a few times. The CDR3 nucleotides are TGTGCCAGCAGCCAAGAAGTAGTGAATTCACCCCTCCACTTT. This sequence encodes CASSQEVVNSPLHF. The genes are TRBV14 and TRBJ1-6; D gene unclear. The CDR3 covers 14 residues. V lost 0 bases, J lost 7 bases, and 7 bases lay in between. CDR1 SGHDN and CDR2 FVKESK come from the germline V gene.

The V call is TRBV28, the J call TRBJ2-7; D not resolved. The CDR3 is 11 residues long. The germline gives CDR1 MDHEN, CDR2 SYDVKM. V lost 8 bases to trimming and J lost 3 bases, with 8 bases between them. The CDR3 here is CASATDYEQYF. DNA of the CDR3: TGTGCCAGCGCCACAGACTACGAGCAGTACTTC.

The chain has TRBV28 and TRBJ2-7; no firm D call. The ends were cut back, 3 bases at V and 6 bases at J, with 12 bases in the middle. The germline V gene encodes CDR1 MDHEN and CDR2 SYDVKM. This CDR3 is 13 amino acids long. As DNA, the CDR3 is TGTGCCAGCAGTTTCCCGCCGGTGACCGAGCAGTACTTC. As protein: CASSFPPVTEQYF.

This chain connects TRBV7-9 to TRBJ2-3; 14 nucleotides match TRBD2. The CDR3 runs to 16 residues. Trimming at V came to 5 bases and at J to 1 base, leaving 2 bases not matched to a gene. Germline loops: CDR1 SEHNR, CDR2 FQNEAQ (reference sequence). The CDR3 bases are TGTGCCAGCAGCCTGACTAGCGGGGGGGGCACAGATACGCAGTATTTT. It specifies CASSLTSGGGTDTQYF.

This chain uses TRBV27 with TRBJ2-5, with D possibly called TRBD1 or TRBD2 (6 bases each). The V gene lost 4 bases and the J gene lost 5 bases, with 17 bases spanning the gap. The CDR3 consists of 15 residues. Germline assignment: CDR1 MNHEY and CDR2 SMNVEV (reference sequence). CDR3 sequence (DNA): TGTGCCAGCAGTTCGACAGCCAGGAGGGGGGAGACCCAGTACTTC. Its translation is CASSSTARRGETQYF.

This clonotype counts as medium-sized (0.01 to 0.1%). The rearrangement uses TRBV27 and TRBJ2-7; tentatively, D is TRBD1 (7 bases). CDR3 length: 13 residues. The ends were cut back, 10 bases at V and 2 bases at J, with 15 bases in the middle. CDR1 is MNHEY and CDR2 is SMNVEV in the germline V gene (reference sequence). DNA for the CDR3: TGTGCCACCAGGGGGGATTGGCCCTACGAGCAGTACTTC. Its translation: CATRGDWPYEQYF.

This clonotype was seen a handful of times. V is TRBV21-1 and J is TRBJ2-7; TRBD1 is the table's D call, not checked against the DNA. TRBV21-1 is termed a pseudogene. There are 17 residues in the CDR3. CDR3 loop: CASSKEGDGTGVLEQYF. CDR3 DNA: TGTGCCAGCAGCAAAGAAGGGGATGGGACAGGGGTCTTGGAGCAGTACTTC.

The rearrangement links TRBV6-6 to TRBJ1-3; D gene ambiguous. Trimming took off 7 bases at V and 0 bases at J, with 7 bases between the two ends. Germline CDR1 MNHNY, CDR2 SVGAGI (reference sequence). The CDR3 spans 13 residues. The CDR3 spells CASKLSSGNTIYF. The CDR3 bases are TGTGCCAGCAAGCTGAGCTCTGGAAACACCATATATTTT.

Relative to its sample, this clonotype is medium-sized. V and J are TRBV30 and TRBJ2-7; no reliable D call. The germline V and J ends were trimmed by 2 bases and 4 bases, with 6 bases remaining between them. CDR3 length equals 11 residues. The germline gives CDR1 GTSNPN, CDR2 SVGIG (reference sequence). Here the CDR3 reads CAWSHQYEQYF. For the CDR3, the DNA is TGTGCCTGGAGTCATCAGTACGAGCAGTACTTC.

This sequence joins TRBV4-2 and TRBJ2-5; TRBD2 matches at 12 bases. The V segment lost 4 bases and the J segment 5 bases; nucleotides outside the gene matches: 5. The CDR3 has 15 amino acids. Germline-derived CDR1 and CDR2 are LGHNA and YNFKEQ. DNA for the CDR3: TGTGCCAGCAGCCCACTAGCGGGGGGCGGGGAGACCCAGTACTTC. Translation: CASSPLAGGGETQYF.

By share, this clonotype counts as medium-sized. The rearrangement links TRBV20-1 to TRBJ2-5, with D uncertain. The CDR3 totals 11 residues. Looked up from germline, CDR1 is DFQATT and CDR2 is SNEGSKA (reference sequence). Trimming cost V 6 bases and J 2 bases, with 7 bases left between them. DNA of the CDR3: TGCAGTGCCCAGGATCAAGAGACCCAGTACTTC. It is translated as CSAQDQETQYF.

This clonotype has only a few counts. The V gene is TRBV12-3 or TRBV12-4, the J gene TRBJ1-2; D is unresolved. The V end lost 5 bases, the J end lost 7 bases, and 14 bases lay between the germline ends. The CDR3 is made up of 13 amino acids. Here the CDR3 reads CASSRDTDVGYTF. The CDR3 DNA reads as TGTGCCAGCAGTCGTGACACCGACGTTGGCTACACCTTC.

The chain has TRBV12-3 or TRBV12-4 and TRBJ2-1; 14 bases agree with TRBD2. The CDR3 is 15 residues long. The J segment lost 12 bases and the V segment lost 5 bases, leaving 9 bases of the junction unmatched. The CDR3 bases are TGTGCCAGCAGTCCAACGGGACTAGCGGGGGTGGGGCAGTTCTTC. Its protein is CASSPTGLAGVGQFF.